A selection of T cell receptor beta chains follows, all from one sample in a study of blood T cell repertoires in COVID-19. Using immunoSEQ multiplex PCR, the repertoire was profiled, and TCRdb retains in-frame clones only, with some absent. The sample includes fewer than 250,000 clones, about nine tenths of them seen just once. The sequencing input was PBMCs or T cells enriched from blood (not recorded which). Receptors originate from a man aged 45 to 65 who had been exposed to COVID-19. The CDR3 runs from the conserved cysteine through the conserved F or W. Each record gives: V gene, J gene, clone size, D gene, CDR3 protein, CDR3 DNA. A D gene is named only where the DNA matches it firmly. Clone size is given for some rows only: seen once, a few or many times, or a class if the clone is expanded.

V: TRBV27; J: TRBJ2-1; size: .; D: .; CDR3: CASSPSRGEAYNEQFF; DNA: TGTGCCAGCAGTCCCTCACGAGGGGAGGCGTACAATGAGCAGTTCTTC
V: TRBV5-5; J: TRBJ1-2; size: .; D: .; CDR3: CASSLVAGEGGYTF; DNA: TGTGCCAGCAGCTTGGTGGCCGGGGAAGGAGGCTACACCTTC
V: TRBV6-4; J: TRBJ2-2; size: .; D: .; CDR3: CASRPPGYTGELFF; DNA: TGTGCCAGCAGACCCCCCGGGTACACCGGGGAGCTGTTTTTT
V: TRBV29-1; J: TRBJ1-4; size: .; D: .; CDR3: CSVSDGGEKLFF; DNA: TGCAGCGTATCGGACGGGGGAGAAAAACTGTTTTTT
V: TRBV7-2; J: TRBJ2-6; size: .; D: .; CDR3: CASSLGTGPSGANVLTF; DNA: TGTGCCAGCAGCTTAGGTACAGGGCCCTCTGGGGCCAACGTCCTGACTTTC
V: TRBV28; J: TRBJ2-7; size: .; D: .; CDR3: CASSLRDEQYF; DNA: TGTGCCAGCAGCCTCCGGGACGAGCAGTACTTC
V: TRBV20-1; J: TRBJ2-3; size: .; D: .; CDR3: CSASYRGSSTDTQYF; DNA: TGCAGTGCTAGTTATCGGGGGTCTAGCACAGATACGCAGTATTTT
V: TRBV2; J: TRBJ1-2; size: .; D: TRBD1; CDR3: CAGETGGYGYTF; DNA: TGTGCCGGGGAAACAGGGGGCTATGGCTACACCTTC
V: TRBV28; J: TRBJ1-5; size: .; D: .; CDR3: CASSLRHPYSNQPQHF; DNA: TGTGCCAGCAGTTTGAGGCACCCCTATAGCAATCAGCCCCAGCATTTT
V: TRBV27; J: TRBJ2-3; size: .; D: .; CDR3: CASSPTGFSTDTQYF; DNA: TGTGCCAGCAGTCCAACAGGGTTCAGCACAGATACGCAGTATTTT
V: TRBV5-6; J: TRBJ1-1; size: .; D: .; CDR3: CASSLALERNTEAFF; DNA: TGTGCCAGCAGCTTGGCCTTAGAGAGGAACACTGAAGCTTTCTTT
V: TRBV10-3; J: TRBJ2-1; size: .; D: .; CDR3: CAISPSSYNEQFF; DNA: TGTGCCATCTCTCCCAGCTCCTACAATGAGCAGTTCTTC
V: TRBV5-6; J: TRBJ2-2; size: .; D: .; CDR3: CASSFALGTSNTGELFF; DNA: TGTGCCAGCAGCTTTGCGCTCGGGACTTCCAACACCGGGGAGCTGTTTTTT
V: TRBV28; J: TRBJ1-5; size: once; D: .; CDR3: CASTSGGEGNQPQHF; DNA: TGTGCCAGCACCTCTGGCGGGGAGGGCAATCAGCCCCAGCATTTT
V: TRBV10-3; J: TRBJ2-3; size: once; D: TRBD1; CDR3: CAISEQGASDTQYF; DNA: TGTGCCATCAGTGAACAGGGGGCCTCGGATACGCAGTATTTT
V: TRBV2; J: TRBJ2-5; size: .; D: .; CDR3: CASSEIEASLSGTQYF; DNA: TGTGCCAGCAGTGAAATCGAGGCCAGCCTCTCGGGGACCCAGTACTTC
V: TRBV7-3; J: TRBJ2-1; size: .; D: TRBD1; CDR3: CASSYDRGSYNEQFF; DNA: TGTGCCAGCAGCTATGACAGGGGTTCCTACAATGAGCAGTTCTTC
V: TRBV2; J: TRBJ2-7; size: .; D: TRBD1; CDR3: CASREGTDSYEQYF; DNA: TGTGCCAGCAGGGAAGGGACAGATTCCTACGAGCAGTACTTC
V: TRBV19; J: TRBJ1-5; size: once; D: .; CDR3: CASSIFASGNQPQHF; DNA: TGTGCCAGTAGTATATTCGCTTCGGGCAATCAGCCCCAGCATTTT
V: TRBV28; J: TRBJ2-5; size: .; D: .; CDR3: CASSFGAGETQYF; DNA: TGTGCCAGCAGTTTCGGAGCGGGAGAGACCCAGTACTTC
V: TRBV6-1; J: TRBJ1-1; size: few; D: .; CDR3: CASSEFSRLNTEAFF; DNA: TGTGCCAGCAGTGAATTCAGCAGGCTGAACACTGAAGCTTTCTTT
V: TRBV9; J: TRBJ2-1; size: .; D: .; CDR3: CASSLVGASNEQFF; DNA: TGTGCCAGCAGCCTCGTGGGGGCGTCCAATGAGCAGTTCTTC
V: TRBV18; J: TRBJ2-5; size: .; D: .; CDR3: CASSPNLGKETQYF; DNA: TGTGCCAGCTCACCAAATCTGGGCAAGGAGACCCAGTACTTC
V: TRBV2; J: TRBJ1-6; size: .; D: .; CDR3: CASSEQAGSPLHF; DNA: TGTGCCAGCAGTGAACAGGCGGGTTCACCCCTCCACTTT
V: TRBV19; J: TRBJ2-1; size: .; D: .; CDR3: CASRAGNYNEQFF; DNA: TGTGCCAGTAGGGCAGGGAACTACAATGAGCAGTTCTTC
V: TRBV5-1; J: TRBJ2-3; size: .; D: TRBD2; CDR3: CASSEGTSALLTDTQYF; DNA: TGCGCCAGCAGCGAAGGGACTAGCGCTTTGCTCACAGATACGCAGTATTTT
V: TRBV24-1; J: TRBJ2-2; size: .; D: .; CDR3: CATSDSTGLVAGELFF; DNA: TGTGCCACCAGTGATTCCACAGGGTTAGTGGCCGGGGAGCTGTTTTTT
V: TRBV11-3; J: TRBJ2-3; size: .; D: .; CDR3: CASSLEGFGQRTDTQYF; DNA: TGTGCCAGCAGCTTAGAGGGCTTCGGACAGCGCACAGATACGCAGTATTTT
V: TRBV18; J: TRBJ1-5; size: .; D: TRBD1; CDR3: CASSKAGTGRYNQPQHF; DNA: TGTGCCAGCTCAAAAGCCGGGACAGGCCGATATAATCAGCCCCAGCATTTT
V: TRBV5-1; J: TRBJ2-2; size: .; D: .; CDR3: CASSLETDPNTGELFF; DNA: TGCGCCAGCAGCTTAGAGACAGACCCGAACACCGGGGAGCTGTTTTTT
V: TRBV7-8; J: TRBJ2-7; size: few; D: TRBD2; CDR3: CASSSTLTSGPYEQYF; DNA: TGTGCCAGCAGCTCTACCCTGACTAGCGGACCCTACGAGCAGTACTTC
V: TRBV5-1; J: TRBJ1-1; size: .; D: .; CDR3: CASSLVGVGSLNTEAFF; DNA: TGCGCCAGCAGCTTGGTCGGGGTGGGATCATTGAACACTGAAGCTTTCTTT
V: TRBV7-2; J: TRBJ2-5; size: .; D: TRBD2; CDR3: CASSSLAGGQETQYF; DNA: TGTGCCAGCAGCTCGTTAGCGGGAGGGCAAGAGACCCAGTACTTC
V: TRBV6-5; J: TRBJ2-2; size: once; D: TRBD2; CDR3: CASTLAGLAGELFF; DNA: TGTGCCAGCACCTTAGCGGGGTTGGCCGGGGAGCTGTTTTTT
V: TRBV15; J: TRBJ2-5; size: .; D: TRBD2; CDR3: CATSRDSGGETQYF; DNA: TGTGCCACCAGCAGAGATTCGGGGGGAGAGACCCAGTACTTC
V: TRBV7-8; J: TRBJ2-1; size: .; D: TRBD2; CDR3: CASSLASGSRNEQFF; DNA: TGTGCCAGCAGCTTAGCTAGCGGGAGTCGGAATGAGCAGTTCTTC
V: TRBV7-6; J: TRBJ1-1; size: .; D: .; CDR3: CASSFTDYTEAFF; DNA: TGTGCCAGCAGCTTCACAGATTACACTGAAGCTTTCTTT
V: TRBV3-1/TRBV3-2; J: TRBJ2-1; size: once; D: TRBD2; CDR3: CASSLLAGYNEQFF; DNA: TGTGCCAGCAGCCTCCTAGCGGGGTACAATGAGCAGTTCTTC
V: TRBV19; J: TRBJ2-5; size: once; D: .; CDR3: CASSITDHQETQYF; DNA: TGTGCCAGTAGTATAACAGATCACCAAGAGACCCAGTACTTC
V: TRBV30; J: TRBJ1-2; size: .; D: .; CDR3: CAWTVTNYGYTF; DNA: TGTGCCTGGACGGTAACTAACTATGGCTACACCTTC
V: TRBV29-1; J: TRBJ1-4; size: .; D: .; CDR3: CSAQKGGRGEKLFF; DNA: TGCAGCGCCCAGAAGGGAGGTCGAGGAGAAAAACTGTTTTTT
V: TRBV7-8; J: TRBJ1-5; size: .; D: .; CDR3: CASSLKTGGQPQHF; DNA: TGTGCCAGCAGCTTAAAGACAGGCGGTCAGCCCCAGCATTTT
V: TRBV5-6; J: TRBJ2-3; size: .; D: .; CDR3: CASSLTTDTQYF; DNA: TGTGCCAGCAGCTTAACAACAGATACGCAGTATTTT
V: TRBV18; J: TRBJ2-2; size: few; D: TRBD1; CDR3: CASSPLTPGQGNTGELFF; DNA: TGTGCCAGCTCACCATTAACGCCGGGACAGGGAAACACCGGGGAGCTGTTTTTT
V: TRBV28; J: TRBJ1-4; size: .; D: TRBD1; CDR3: CATDQGASEKLFF; DNA: TGTGCCACCGACCAGGGGGCATCGGAAAAACTGTTTTTT
V: TRBV5-1; J: TRBJ2-1; size: .; D: TRBD2; CDR3: CASSPSGSHYNEQFF; DNA: TGCGCCAGCAGCCCTAGCGGATCACACTACAATGAGCAGTTCTTC
V: TRBV12-3/TRBV12-4; J: TRBJ1-2; size: .; D: .; CDR3: CASSNLNYGYTF; DNA: TGTGCCAGCAGCAACTTGAACTATGGCTACACCTTC
V: TRBV19; J: TRBJ1-1; size: .; D: TRBD1; CDR3: CASSPDRVRTEAFF; DNA: TGTGCCAGTAGTCCTGACAGGGTAAGAACTGAAGCTTTCTTT
V: TRBV27; J: TRBJ1-1; size: once; D: .; CDR3: CASSLSSRLIEGTEAFF; DNA: TGTGCCAGCAGTTTATCTTCCAGACTAATCGAAGGGACTGAAGCTTTCTTT
V: TRBV29-1; J: TRBJ2-3; size: .; D: .; CDR3: CSVEGKGLFSSTDTQYF; DNA: TGCAGCGTTGAAGGGAAAGGACTATTCTCTAGCACAGATACGCAGTATTTT
V: TRBV21-1; J: TRBJ2-3; size: .; D: .; CDR3: CASSGGEADTQYF; DNA: TGTGCCAGCAGTGGGGGGGAGGCAGATACGCAGTATTTT
V: TRBV7-2; J: TRBJ2-7; size: .; D: TRBD1; CDR3: CASSSQPGQVSYEQYF; DNA: TGTGCCAGCAGCTCTCAACCGGGACAGGTCTCCTACGAGCAGTACTTC
V: TRBV30; J: TRBJ1-2; size: once; D: .; CDR3: CAWNGVRGYTF; DNA: TGTGCCTGGAACGGGGTTCGGGGCTACACCTTC
V: TRBV5-1; J: TRBJ2-2; size: .; D: TRBD1; CDR3: CASSSYRGVTGELFF; DNA: TGCGCCAGCAGCTCCTACAGGGGAGTCACCGGGGAGCTGTTTTTT
V: TRBV9; J: TRBJ1-1; size: .; D: .; CDR3: CASSASTEAFF; DNA: TGTGCCAGCAGCGCCAGTACTGAAGCTTTCTTT
V: TRBV12-2; J: TRBJ1-2; size: .; D: .; CDR3: CASRLGTGKGYGYTF; DNA: TGTGCAAGTCGCTTAGGGACAGGGAAAGGCTATGGCTACACCTTC
V: TRBV18; J: TRBJ2-3; size: once; D: .; CDR3: CASSPRRGSTLDTQYF; DNA: TGTGCCAGCTCACCACGTCGCGGGTCTACTCTTGATACGCAGTATTTT
V: TRBV2; J: TRBJ1-6; size: .; D: .; CDR3: CASSAGYNSPLHF; DNA: TGTGCCAGCAGTGCAGGCTATAATTCACCCCTCCACTTT
V: TRBV2; J: TRBJ1-1; size: once; D: TRBD1; CDR3: CASGEDRGTEAFF; DNA: TGTGCCAGCGGGGAAGACAGGGGCACTGAAGCTTTCTTT
V: TRBV6-1; J: TRBJ1-1; size: .; D: .; CDR3: CASSESQGPNTEAFF; DNA: TGTGCCAGCAGTGAAAGTCAGGGCCCGAACACTGAAGCTTTCTTT